This T cell receptor beta chain emerged from a study of CD8 T cells in Susac syndrome. Findings of the study overall: The study admitted that it had a relatively small number of individuals in its TCR sequencing and HLA analysis.

RNA amounts of roughly 0.5 to 1 ug underwent reverse transcription with random hexamers. An immunoSEQ multiplex PCR generated amplified TCR beta CDR3 products spanning 54 Vbeta and 13 Jbeta. TCRdb redid the calling of the immunoSEQ multiplex PCR reads with MiXCR, one entry per CDR3 protein. This sample has about 300,000 distinct CDR3 sequences; approximately 85% occur once, and the top ten carry roughly 0.22%. Sequencing of TCR beta was performed on blood CD8+ T cells and on blood CD4+ T cells. In contrast to the negatively isolated CD8+ and CD4+ T cells, TEMRA cells were FACS-enriched. The sample holds one count of this clonotype. Its antigen remains unknown. The CDR3 totals 15 residues. Trimming took off 5 bases at V and 5 bases at J, with 18 bases between the two ends. From germline, CDR1 is SGHAT and CDR2 FQNNGV.

The sequence came from a human donor with multiple sclerosis. Sequenced: CD8+ T cells from PBMCs. The rearrangement links TRBV11-2 to TRBJ1-1; D not certain. CDR3 loop: CASSPADRGATEAFF. The CDR3 DNA reads TGTGCCAGCAGCCCAGCAGATCGGGGAGCGACTGAAGCTTTCTTT.